Each of the 12 T cell receptor beta chains below was sequenced from the same sample in a study of shared clonotypes between healthy human individuals. Data came from immunoSEQ multiplex PCR; TCRdb stores just in-frame clones and leaves some out. The repertoire holds around 2.1 million clones, 90% to 96% seen once, with 0.1% to 0.15% in the top ten. The source material was naive CD4+ T cells sorted from blood. Described subset: CD45RA+ positively selected. The receptors here all came from a man younger than 35 in good health.

The gene calls are TRBV2 and TRBJ1-4; the D is unclear. In germline, CDR1 is SNHLY, CDR2 FYNNEI. Trimming took 2 bases from V and 7 from J, leaving 20 bases between them. The CDR3 runs 17 residues. The CDR3 DNA reads as TGTGCCAGCAGTGAAAGTATAGCCGATGAAGAGGGTGAAAAACTGTTTTTT. It yields the protein CASSESIADEEGEKLFF.

This clone was detected once. The gene calls are TRBV5-5 and TRBJ1-1, with a weak D call TRBD1 (5 bases). The germline V and J ends were trimmed by 6 bases and 8 bases, with 14 bases remaining between them. The germline gives CDR1 SGHKS, CDR2 YYEKEE (reference sequence). The CDR3 runs 12 residues. The CDR3 DNA sequence: TGTGCCAGCACCCTAGAGAGGGGCGAAGCTTTCTTT. Translated: CASTLERGEAFF.

The rearrangement links TRBV28 to TRBJ1-5, with D possibly being TRBD1 (6 bases). Germline V gene sequence: CDR1 MDHEN, CDR2 SYDVKM. There are 14 residues in the CDR3. V shed 3 bases and J shed 5 bases, with 11 bases lying between them. The CDR3 sequence: CASSFRQVHQPQHF. CDR3 coding DNA: TGTGCCAGCAGTTTCCGACAGGTTCATCAGCCCCAGCATTTT.

V usage is TRBV28 and J usage is TRBJ1-6, with D maybe TRBD1 (6 bases). Germline V gives CDR1 MDHEN, CDR2 SYDVKM. The CDR3 is 13 residues long. V lost 6 bases and J 9 bases, leaving 12 bases between the germline ends. The CDR3 sequence: CASRPGDGSPLHF. The CDR3, as DNA: TGTGCCAGCAGACCAGGGGATGGTTCACCCCTCCACTTT.

Of note for this clone: This same CDR3 is encoded by further DNA sequences in the sample. The rearrangement links TRBV28 to TRBJ2-7; TRBD1 aligns across 10 bases. This CDR3 spans 14 amino acids. From germline, CDR1 is MDHEN and CDR2 SYDVKM. Trimming cost V 7 bases and J 0 bases; bases outside gene matches: 3. CDR3: CASNGQGGSYEQYF. CDR3 DNA sequence: TGTGCCAGCAATGGACAGGGGGGCTCCTACGAGCAGTACTTC.

This chain connects TRBV5-4 to TRBJ2-1, with D uncertain. Trimming removed 8 bases from V and 7 bases from J, with 10 bases in between. CDR1 SGHNT and CDR2 YYREEE come from the germline V gene (reference sequence). The CDR3 has 11 amino acids. CDR3 coding DNA: TGTGCCAGTAGCCTGTTAAATGAGCAGTTCTTC. It is translated as CASSLLNEQFF.

Concerning this clone: The sample carries other DNA sequences with the same CDR3. The chain carries TRBV4-1 and TRBJ2-3; TRBD2 matches 12 bases. The CDR3 contains 16 residues. V lost 2 bases, J lost 3 bases, and 3 bases stayed unmatched. Germline loops: CDR1 MGHRA, CDR2 YSYEKL. In DNA, the CDR3 is TGCGCCAGCAGCCAACCGACTAGCGGGAGAACAGATACGCAGTATTTT. It codes for CASSQPTSGRTDTQYF.

V and J are TRBV29-1 and TRBJ2-7, with D possibly TRBD1 on 6 matching bases. This CDR3 contains 12 residues. Per germline, CDR1 SQVTM and CDR2 ANQGSEA. The V and J ends lost 0 bases and 7 bases respectively, with 10 bases between them. The CDR3 DNA reads TGCAGCGTTGAAGATCCAGGGGAGGAGCAGTACTTC. Its translation is CSVEDPGEEQYF.

V usage is TRBV6-1 and J usage is TRBJ2-7, with D perhaps assigned TRBD1 or TRBD2 (5 bases each). This CDR3 contains 15 residues. V gave up 5 bases and J gave up 3 bases, with 17 bases separating them. Germline values: CDR1 MNHNS, CDR2 SASEGT. CDR3 residues: CASSPGDPLFYEQYF. The CDR3 DNA follows: TGTGCCAGCAGTCCCGGGGACCCCCTTTTCTACGAGCAGTACTTC.

This chain links TRBV14 with TRBJ1-4, with 7 positions matching TRBD1. This CDR3 is built from 13 residues. Germline CDR1 and CDR2: SGHDN and FVKESK. V lost 4 bases to trimming and J lost 4 bases; unmatched junction nucleotides: 0. CDR3 amino acids: CASSRDSNEKLFF. CDR3 nucleotides: TGTGCCAGCAGCCGGGACAGTAATGAAAAACTGTTTTTT.

This chain joins TRBV27 and TRBJ2-7, with D possibly matching TRBD1 (6 bases). Germline V gene sequence: CDR1 MNHEY, CDR2 SMNVEV (reference sequence). The CDR3 consists of 14 residues. Trimming removed 6 bases at V and 3 bases at J, with 15 bases between. CDR3 sequence reads: CASRQTGSLYEQYF. As DNA, the CDR3 is TGTGCCAGCAGACAGACAGGTTCCCTCTACGAGCAGTACTTC.

The V call is TRBV6-1, the J call TRBJ2-5, with D tentatively TRBD1 (6 bases). Per germline, CDR1 MNHNS and CDR2 SASEGT. V gave up 1 base and J gave up 5 bases, with 11 bases separating them. The CDR3 covers 14 residues. CDR3: CASSEGTAGETQYF. The CDR3 nucleotides are TGTGCCAGCAGTGAAGGGACAGCCGGGGAGACCCAGTACTTC.